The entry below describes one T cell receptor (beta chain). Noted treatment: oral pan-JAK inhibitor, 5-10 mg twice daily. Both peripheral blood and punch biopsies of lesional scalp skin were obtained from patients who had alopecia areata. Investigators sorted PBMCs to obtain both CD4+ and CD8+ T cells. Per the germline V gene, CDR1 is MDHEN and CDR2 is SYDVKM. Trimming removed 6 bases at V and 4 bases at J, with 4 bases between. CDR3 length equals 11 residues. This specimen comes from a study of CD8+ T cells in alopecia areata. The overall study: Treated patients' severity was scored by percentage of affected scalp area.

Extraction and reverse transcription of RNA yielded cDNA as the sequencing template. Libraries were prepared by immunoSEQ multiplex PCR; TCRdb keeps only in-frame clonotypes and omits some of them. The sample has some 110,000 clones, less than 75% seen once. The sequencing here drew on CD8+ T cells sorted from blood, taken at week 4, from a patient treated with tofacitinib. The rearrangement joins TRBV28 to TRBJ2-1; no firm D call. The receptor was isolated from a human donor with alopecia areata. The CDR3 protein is CASSPYNEQFF. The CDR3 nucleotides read TGTGCCAGCAGCCCTTACAATGAGCAGTTCTTC.